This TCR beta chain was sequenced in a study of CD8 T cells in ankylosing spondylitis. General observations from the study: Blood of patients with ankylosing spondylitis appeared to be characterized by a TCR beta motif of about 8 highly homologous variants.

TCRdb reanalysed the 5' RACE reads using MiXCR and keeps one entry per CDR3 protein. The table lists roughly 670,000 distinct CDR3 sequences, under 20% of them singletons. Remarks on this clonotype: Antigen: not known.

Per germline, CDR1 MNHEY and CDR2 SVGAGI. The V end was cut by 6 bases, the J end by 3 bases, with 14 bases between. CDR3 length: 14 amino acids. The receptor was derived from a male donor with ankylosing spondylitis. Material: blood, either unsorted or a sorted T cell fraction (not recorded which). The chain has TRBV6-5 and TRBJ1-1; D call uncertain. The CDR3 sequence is CASRYRGTDTEAFF. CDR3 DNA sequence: TGTGCCAGCAGATATCGGGGTACGGACACTGAAGCTTTCTTT.